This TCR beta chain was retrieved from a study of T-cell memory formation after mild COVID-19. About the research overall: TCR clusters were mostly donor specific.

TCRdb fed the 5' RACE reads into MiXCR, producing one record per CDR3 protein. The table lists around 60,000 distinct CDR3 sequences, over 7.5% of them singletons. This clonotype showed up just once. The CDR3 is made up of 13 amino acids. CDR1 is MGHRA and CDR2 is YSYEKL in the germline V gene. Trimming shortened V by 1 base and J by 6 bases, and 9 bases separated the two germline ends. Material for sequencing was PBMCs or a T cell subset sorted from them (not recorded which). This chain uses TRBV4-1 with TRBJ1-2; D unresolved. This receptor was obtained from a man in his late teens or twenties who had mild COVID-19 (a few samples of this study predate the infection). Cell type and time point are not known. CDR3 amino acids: CASSQGDGNGYTF. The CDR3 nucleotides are TGCGCCAGCAGCCAAGGCGACGGGAATGGCTACACCTTC.